Listed here are 12 T cell receptor beta chains from one sample, sequenced in a study of molecular identifiers for immune sequencing clone quantification. TCRdb passed the PCR reads through MiXCR, listing each CDR3 protein once. The repertoire holds around 480,000 distinct CDR3 sequences, with around 25% as singletons. What was sequenced was naive CD8+ T cells from blood, with Jurkat cell RNA spiked in. Subset reported: FACS-sorted CD8+CD4-CCR7+CD45RA+ naive T cells. The receptors shown here come from a human donor in good health. Some libraries in this study had Jurkat cell RNA spiked in.

CDR3 sequence reads: CASSYETDYGYTF. Written as DNA, the CDR3 is TGTGCCAGCAGTTACGAAACGGACTATGGCTACACCTTC. The chain links TRBV6-2 or TRBV6-3 to TRBJ1-2; D is unclear. CDR1 and CDR2 from the germline V gene are MNHEY and SVGEGT. This CDR3 comprises 13 residues. V dropped 2 bases and J dropped 3 bases, with 7 bases sitting between them.

Note on this clonotype: This may be a read error, as it is one base from a much larger clone. This chain links TRBV20-1 with TRBJ2-3; 14 positions agree with TRBD2. The germline gives CDR1 DFQATT, CDR2 SNEGSKA (reference sequence). The CDR3 loop spans 15 amino acids. The DNA of the CDR3 is TGCGGTGCTAGGGGGACTAGCGGGAGAAGAGATACGCAGTATTTT. Translation gives CGARGTSGRRDTQYF.

This clonotype was detected ten times or more. The rearrangement joins TRBV7-9 to TRBJ1-5; D remains ambiguous. Germline V gene lookup returns CDR1 SEHNR and CDR2 FQNEAQ (reference sequence). The CDR3 runs 12 residues. Trimming shortened V by 5 bases and J by 3 bases, and 5 bases separated the two germline ends. The chain's CDR3 is CASSTINQPQHF. In DNA, the CDR3 is TGTGCCAGCAGCACCATCAATCAGCCCCAGCATTTT.

In the case of this clonotype: A much larger clone lies one base from this, so it may be a read error. This rearrangement joins TRBV12-3 or TRBV12-4 to TRBJ2-3, with D tentatively TRBD1 (5 bases). Trimming left V 8 bases short and J 6 bases short, with 15 bases between. The CDR3 is made up of 13 amino acids. Here the CDR3 DNA reads TGTGCCAGCGGTTACTTTCGACAGGATACGCAGTATTTT. Its translation is CASGYFRQDTQYF.

With respect to this clonotype: An end of the junction differs from the germline gene, which may be a read error. V is TRBV27 and J is TRBJ2-1; D gene uncertain. The CDR3 is made up of 16 amino acids. Germline V gene data show CDR1 as MNHEY and CDR2 as SMNVEV (reference sequence). CDR3 DNA: TGTGCCAGCAGTCCTGAGACCGAAAGCTCCTGCAATGAGCAGTTCTTC. Protein: CASSPETESSCNEQFF.

This clonotype occurred many times. This chain links TRBV7-9 with TRBJ1-1, with unresolved D. V was cut by 5 bases and J by 4 bases, with 8 bases left in between. CDR3 length equals 12 residues. From germline, CDR1 is SEHNR and CDR2 FQNEAQ (reference sequence). The CDR3 region is CASSAGITEAFF. Written as DNA, the CDR3 is TGTGCCAGCAGCGCTGGGATCACTGAAGCTTTCTTT.

The sample holds a few counts of this clonotype. The chain carries TRBV6-5 and TRBJ2-3, with D maybe TRBD1 (6 bases). The CDR3 consists of 14 residues. Germline V gene lookup returns CDR1 MNHEY and CDR2 SVGAGI. Trimming took off 4 bases at V and 3 bases at J, with 11 bases between the two ends. The CDR3 bases are TGTGCCAGCAGTTCTTCCCAGGGGACAGATACGCAGTATTTT. Encoded protein: CASSSSQGTDTQYF.

This clonotype appeared many times. The rearrangement uses TRBV29-1 and TRBJ2-7; D remains ambiguous. CDR1 and CDR2 from the germline V gene are SQVTM and ANQGSEA. CDR3 length equals 13 residues. V was pared by 4 bases and J by 2 bases, with 12 bases between. In DNA form, the CDR3 reads TGCAGCGTTGGGGTCGGGTATACCTACGAGCAGTACTTC. It is translated as CSVGVGYTYEQYF.

This clonotype was seen a handful of times. The chain recombines TRBV6-2 or TRBV6-3 with TRBJ1-1, with unresolved D. CDR1 is MNHEY and CDR2 is SVGEGT in the germline V gene. The CDR3 length is 14 residues. Trimming removed 1 base at V and 4 bases at J, with 10 bases between. CDR3 residues: CASSYYPDGTEAFF. Here the CDR3 DNA reads TGTGCCAGCAGTTACTATCCGGACGGCACTGAAGCTTTCTTT.

The rearrangement joins TRBV11-2 to TRBJ2-5; tentatively, D is TRBD1 (8 bases). CDR3 length: 16 amino acids. The germline gives CDR1 SGHAT, CDR2 FQNNGV. Trimming pared 6 bases from V and 5 bases from J, leaving 22 bases between. The CDR3 spells CASRLHPTGEGETQYF. As DNA, the CDR3 is TGTGCCAGCAGACTCCATCCGACAGGGGAGGGGGAGACCCAGTACTTC.

In this sample, this clonotype turned up a few times. This sequence joins TRBV6-2 or TRBV6-3 and TRBJ2-1, with unresolved D. The length of the CDR3 is 11 residues. Germline V gene sequence: CDR1 MNHEY, CDR2 SVGEGT. With 7 bases removed from V and 9 bases from J, the gap between germline ends came to 10 bases. CDR3 sequence reads: CASTATGEQFF. The CDR3 DNA reads as TGTGCCAGCACCGCCACCGGTGAGCAGTTCTTC.

The chain carries TRBV2 and TRBJ1-4; no clear D gene. Trimming pared 4 bases from V and 0 bases from J, leaving 21 bases between. Germline assignment: CDR1 SNHLY and CDR2 FYNNEI. The CDR3 extends over 19 amino acids. CDR3 nucleotides: TGTGCCAGCAGTGTCGTAAGCGGGAGCGTCCCTGCAACTAATGAAAAACTGTTTTTT. Translated: CASSVVSGSVPATNEKLFF. The entire variable domain, with the rest obtained from reference TRBV2 and TRBJ1-4, is as follows: EPEVTQTPSHQVTQMGQEVILRCVPISNHLYFYWYRQILGQKVEFLVSFYNNEISEKSEIFDDQFSVERPDGSNFTLKIRSTKLEDSAMYFCASSVVSGSVPATNEKLFFGSGTQLSVL.